Included here is one TCR beta chain sequence, with context. Antigen specificity is unknown. This specimen comes from a study of CD8+ T cells in alopecia areata. About the research overall: Treated patients took oral tofacitinib at 5 to 10 mg twice daily. Study-level points and caveats: The study found that many expanded lesional clones persisted in scalp and blood during tofacitinib.

Once RNA had been extracted, it was reverse transcribed into cDNA to act as the sequencing template. TCRdb keeps only in-frame clones here, not all; method: immunoSEQ multiplex PCR. In the table there are more than 95,000 clones, around 84% of which are singletons. As for treatment: oral pan-JAK inhibitor, 5-10 mg twice daily. Germline V gives CDR1 SGHAT, CDR2 FQNNGV. The CDR3 extends over 13 amino acids. Trimming removed 4 bases from V and 13 bases from J, with 18 bases in between. The sequencing used CD8+ T cells sorted from blood, collected at approximately week 30, from a patient treated with tofacitinib. The source of this sequence is a human donor with alopecia areata. The chain employs TRBV11-2 and TRBJ2-3, with TRBD2 as a possible D gene (6 bases). The DNA of the CDR3 is TGTGCCAGCAGCTCGACTCTGGACTCGGGGGAGTATTTT. Amino acid sequence: CASSSTLDSGEYF.